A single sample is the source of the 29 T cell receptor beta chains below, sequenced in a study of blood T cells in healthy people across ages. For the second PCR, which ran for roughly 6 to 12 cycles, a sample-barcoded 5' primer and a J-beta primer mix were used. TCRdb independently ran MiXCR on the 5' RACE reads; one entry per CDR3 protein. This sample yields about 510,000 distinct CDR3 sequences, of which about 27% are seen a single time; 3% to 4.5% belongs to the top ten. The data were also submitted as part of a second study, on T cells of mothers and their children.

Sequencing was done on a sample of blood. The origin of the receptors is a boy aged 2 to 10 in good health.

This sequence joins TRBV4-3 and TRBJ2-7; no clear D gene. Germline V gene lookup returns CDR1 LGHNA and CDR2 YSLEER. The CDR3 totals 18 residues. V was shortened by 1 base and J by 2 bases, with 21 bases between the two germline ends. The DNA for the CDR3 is TGCGCCAGCAGCCAAGTAAGTTCCAGTCCGGCAGGTACCTACGAGCAGTACTTC. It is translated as CASSQVSSSPAGTYEQYF.

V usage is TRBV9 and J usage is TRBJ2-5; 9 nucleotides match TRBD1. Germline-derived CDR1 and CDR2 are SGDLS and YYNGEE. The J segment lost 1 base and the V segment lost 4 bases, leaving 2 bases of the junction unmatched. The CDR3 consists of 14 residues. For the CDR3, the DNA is TGTGCCAGCAGCAAGACAGGGGGCCAAGAGACCCAGTACTTC. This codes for CASSKTGGQETQYF.

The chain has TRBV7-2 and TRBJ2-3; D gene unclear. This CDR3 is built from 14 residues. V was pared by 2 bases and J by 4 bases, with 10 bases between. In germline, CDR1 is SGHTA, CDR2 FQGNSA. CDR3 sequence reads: CASSLHSAADTQYF. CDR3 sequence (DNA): TGTGCCAGCAGCTTACACTCCGCGGCAGATACGCAGTATTTT.

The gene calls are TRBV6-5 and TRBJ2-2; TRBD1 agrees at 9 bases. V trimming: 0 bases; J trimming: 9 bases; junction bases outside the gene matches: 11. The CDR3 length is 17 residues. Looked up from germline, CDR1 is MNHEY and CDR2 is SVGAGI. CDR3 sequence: CASSYSKLMGQGRELFF. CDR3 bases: TGTGCCAGCAGTTACTCGAAGCTTATGGGACAGGGAAGGGAGCTGTTTTTT.

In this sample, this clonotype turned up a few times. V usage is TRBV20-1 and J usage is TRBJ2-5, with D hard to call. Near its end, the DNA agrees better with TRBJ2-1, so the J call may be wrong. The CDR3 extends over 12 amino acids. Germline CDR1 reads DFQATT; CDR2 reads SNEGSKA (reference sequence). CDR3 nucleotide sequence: TGCAGTGCTAGTAGGAAAAACAATGAGCAGTTCTTC. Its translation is CSASRKNNEQFF.

The CDR3 DNA sequence: TGCAGTGCTAGGGGTCTGGGCGGAGCTTACAATGAGCAGTTCTTC. This codes for CSARGLGGAYNEQFF. The chain employs TRBV20-1 and TRBJ2-5, with no clear D. Judging by the DNA end, TRBJ2-1 fits better; the J call may be wrong. Germline V gene sequence: CDR1 DFQATT, CDR2 SNEGSKA (reference sequence). The length of the CDR3 is 15 residues.

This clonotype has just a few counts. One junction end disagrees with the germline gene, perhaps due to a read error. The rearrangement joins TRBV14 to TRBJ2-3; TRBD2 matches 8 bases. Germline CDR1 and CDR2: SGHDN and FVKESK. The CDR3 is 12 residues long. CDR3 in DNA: TGTGCCAGCAACCCCGGCGGGGGGCCGTCGAATTTT. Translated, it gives CASNPGGGPSNF.

In DNA, the CDR3 is TGTGCCAGCAGTTGGCGGGGCTGGGGGAATGAGCAGTTCTTC. This sequence encodes CASSWRGWGNEQFF. The gene calls are TRBV28 and TRBJ2-1; D may be TRBD2 (6 bases). Germline CDR1 MDHEN, CDR2 SYDVKM. The CDR3 runs to 14 residues. Deletions cut 4 bases from V and 7 bases from J, with 14 bases between.

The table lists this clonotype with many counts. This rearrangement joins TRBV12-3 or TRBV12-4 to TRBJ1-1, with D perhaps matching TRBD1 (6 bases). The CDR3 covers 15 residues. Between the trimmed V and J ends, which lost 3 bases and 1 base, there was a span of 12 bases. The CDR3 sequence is CASSFVRGGNTEAFF. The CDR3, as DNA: TGTGCCAGCAGTTTTGTGAGGGGGGGGAACACTGAAGCTTTCTTT.

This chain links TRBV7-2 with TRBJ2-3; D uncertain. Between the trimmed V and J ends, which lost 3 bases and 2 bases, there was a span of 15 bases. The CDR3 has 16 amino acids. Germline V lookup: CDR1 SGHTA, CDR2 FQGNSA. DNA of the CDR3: TGTGCCAGCAGCTTGTTCCTGTCCCACACCACAGATACGCAGTATTTT. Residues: CASSLFLSHTTDTQYF. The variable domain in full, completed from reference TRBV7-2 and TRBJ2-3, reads GAGVSQSPSNKVTEKGKDVELRCDPISGHTALYWYRQSLGQGLEFLIYFQGNSAPDKSGLPSDRFSAERTGGSVSTLTIQRTQQEDSAVYLCASSLFLSHTTDTQYFGPGTRLTVL.

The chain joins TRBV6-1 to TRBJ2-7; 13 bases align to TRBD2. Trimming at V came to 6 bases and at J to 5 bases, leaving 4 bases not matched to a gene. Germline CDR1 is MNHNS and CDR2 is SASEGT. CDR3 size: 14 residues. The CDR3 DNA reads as TGTGCCAGCAGGGCCGGGACTAGCGGGAACGAGCAGTACTTC. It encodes CASRAGTSGNEQYF.

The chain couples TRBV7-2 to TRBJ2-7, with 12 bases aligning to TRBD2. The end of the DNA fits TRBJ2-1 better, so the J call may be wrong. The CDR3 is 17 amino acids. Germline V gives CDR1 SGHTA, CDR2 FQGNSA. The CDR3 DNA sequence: TGTGCCAGCAGTCTTCGTCTCCTAGCGGGAGGGTACAATGAGCAGTTCTTC. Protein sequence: CASSLRLLAGGYNEQFF.

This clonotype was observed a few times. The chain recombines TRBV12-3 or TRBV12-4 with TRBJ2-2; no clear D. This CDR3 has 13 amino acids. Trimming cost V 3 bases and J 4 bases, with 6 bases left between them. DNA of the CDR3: TGTGCCAGCAGTTTTAAGGGCACCGGGGAGCTGTTTTTT. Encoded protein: CASSFKGTGELFF.

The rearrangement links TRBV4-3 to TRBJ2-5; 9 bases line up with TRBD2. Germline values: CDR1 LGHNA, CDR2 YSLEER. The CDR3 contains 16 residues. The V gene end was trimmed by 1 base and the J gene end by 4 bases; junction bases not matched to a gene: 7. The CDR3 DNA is TGCGCCAGCAGCCAAGGCTTGCGGGAGGGCCGAGAGACCCAGTACTTC. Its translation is CASSQGLREGRETQYF.

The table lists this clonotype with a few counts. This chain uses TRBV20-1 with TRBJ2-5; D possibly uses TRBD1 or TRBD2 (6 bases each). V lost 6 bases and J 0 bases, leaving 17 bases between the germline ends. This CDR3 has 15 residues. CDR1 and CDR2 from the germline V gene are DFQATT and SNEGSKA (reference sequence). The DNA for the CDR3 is TGCAGTGCCCCAGAGGGGGGTCCGTACCAAGAGACCCAGTACTTC. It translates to CSAPEGGPYQETQYF.

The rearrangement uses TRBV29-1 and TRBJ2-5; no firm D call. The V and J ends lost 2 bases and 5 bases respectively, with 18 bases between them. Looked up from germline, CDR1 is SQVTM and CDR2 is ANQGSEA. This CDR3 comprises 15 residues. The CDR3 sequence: CSVESMLSHIETQYF. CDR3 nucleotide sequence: TGCAGCGTTGAATCAATGCTTAGCCATATTGAGACCCAGTACTTC.

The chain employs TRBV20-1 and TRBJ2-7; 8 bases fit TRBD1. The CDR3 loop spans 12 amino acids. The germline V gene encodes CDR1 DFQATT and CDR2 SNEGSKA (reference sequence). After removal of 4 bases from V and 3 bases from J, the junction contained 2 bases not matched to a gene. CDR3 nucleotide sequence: TGCAGTGCTATACAGGGGGTCTACGAGCAGTACTTC. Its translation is CSAIQGVYEQYF.

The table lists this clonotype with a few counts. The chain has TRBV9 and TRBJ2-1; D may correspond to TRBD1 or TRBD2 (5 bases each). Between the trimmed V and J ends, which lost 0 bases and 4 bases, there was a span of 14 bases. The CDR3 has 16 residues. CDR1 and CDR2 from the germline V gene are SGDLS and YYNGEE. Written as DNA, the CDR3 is TGTGCCAGCAGCGTAGCGGGACCCTTTCCTTACAATGAGCAGTTCTTC. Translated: CASSVAGPFPYNEQFF. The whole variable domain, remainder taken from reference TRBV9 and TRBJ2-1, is DSGVTQTPKHLITATGQRVTLRCSPRSGDLSVYWYQQSLDQGLQFLIQYYNGEERAKGNILERFSAQQFPDLHSELNLSSLELGDSALYFCASSVAGPFPYNEQFFGPGTRLTVL.

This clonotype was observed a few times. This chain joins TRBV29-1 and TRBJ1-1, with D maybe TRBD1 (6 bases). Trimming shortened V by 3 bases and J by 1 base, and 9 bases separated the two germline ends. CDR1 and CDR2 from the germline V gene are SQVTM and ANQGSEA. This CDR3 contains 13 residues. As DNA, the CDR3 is TGCAGCGTTGACAGGACAGCGAACACTGAAGCTTTCTTT. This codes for CSVDRTANTEAFF.

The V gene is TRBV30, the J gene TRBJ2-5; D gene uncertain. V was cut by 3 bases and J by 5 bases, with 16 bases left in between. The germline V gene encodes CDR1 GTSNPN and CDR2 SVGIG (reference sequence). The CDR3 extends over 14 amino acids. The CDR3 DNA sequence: TGTGCCTGGAGGCGAGCCTTTATCACGGAGACCCAGTACTTC. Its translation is CAWRRAFITETQYF. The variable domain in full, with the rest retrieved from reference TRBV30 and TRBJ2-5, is SQTIHQWPATLVQPVGSPLSLECTVEGTSNPNLYWYRQAAGRGLQLLFYSVGIGQISSEVPQNLSASRPQDRQFILSSKKLLLSDSGFYLCAWRRAFITETQYFGPGTRLLVL.

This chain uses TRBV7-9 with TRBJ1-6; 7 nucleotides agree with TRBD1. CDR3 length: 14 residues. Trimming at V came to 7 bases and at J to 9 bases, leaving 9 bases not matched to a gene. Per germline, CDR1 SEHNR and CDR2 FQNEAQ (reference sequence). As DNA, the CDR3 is TGTGCCAGCACCGCAGGGGGATTCGGTTCACCCCTCCACTTT. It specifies CASTAGGFGSPLHF.

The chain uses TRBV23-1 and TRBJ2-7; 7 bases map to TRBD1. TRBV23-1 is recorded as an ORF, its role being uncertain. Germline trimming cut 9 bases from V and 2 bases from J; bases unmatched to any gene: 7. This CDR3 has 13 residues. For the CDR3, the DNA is TGCGCCAGTCACGGGACAGCGACCTACGAGCAGTACTTC. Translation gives CASHGTATYEQYF.

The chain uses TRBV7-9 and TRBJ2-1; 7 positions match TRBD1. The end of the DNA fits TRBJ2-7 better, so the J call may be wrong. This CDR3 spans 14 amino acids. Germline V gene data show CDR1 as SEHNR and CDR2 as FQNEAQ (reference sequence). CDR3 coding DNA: TGTGCCAGCAGCCGCTGGGACAGTTCCTACGAGCAGTACTTC. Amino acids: CASSRWDSSYEQYF.

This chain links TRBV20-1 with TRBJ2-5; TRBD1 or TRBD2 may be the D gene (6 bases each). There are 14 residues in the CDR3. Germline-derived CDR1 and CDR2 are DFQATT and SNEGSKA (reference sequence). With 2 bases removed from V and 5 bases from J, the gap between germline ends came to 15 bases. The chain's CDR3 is CSARRVGGRETQYF. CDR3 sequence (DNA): TGCAGTGCTAGAAGAGTGGGGGGCCGGGAGACCCAGTACTTC.

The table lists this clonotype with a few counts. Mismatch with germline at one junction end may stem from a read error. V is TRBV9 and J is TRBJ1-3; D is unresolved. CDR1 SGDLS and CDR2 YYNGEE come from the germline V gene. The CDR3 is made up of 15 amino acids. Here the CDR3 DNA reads TGTGCCGGCAGCCCCGGGAGTCACTCTGGAAACACCATATATTTT. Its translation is CAGSPGSHSGNTIYF.

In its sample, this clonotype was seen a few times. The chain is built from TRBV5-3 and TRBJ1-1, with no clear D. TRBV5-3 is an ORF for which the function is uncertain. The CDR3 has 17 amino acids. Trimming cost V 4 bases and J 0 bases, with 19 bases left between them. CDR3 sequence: CARSRADTLRMNTEAFF. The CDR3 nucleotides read TGTGCCAGAAGCCGGGCCGACACTCTAAGGATGAACACTGAAGCTTTCTTT.

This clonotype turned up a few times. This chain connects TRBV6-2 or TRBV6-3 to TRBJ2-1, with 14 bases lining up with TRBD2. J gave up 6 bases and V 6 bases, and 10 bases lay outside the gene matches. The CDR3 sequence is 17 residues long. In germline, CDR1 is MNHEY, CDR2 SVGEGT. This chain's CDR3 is CASSLGTSGSRRNEQFF. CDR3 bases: TGTGCCAGCAGCCTCGGGACTAGCGGGAGTCGGCGCAATGAGCAGTTCTTC.

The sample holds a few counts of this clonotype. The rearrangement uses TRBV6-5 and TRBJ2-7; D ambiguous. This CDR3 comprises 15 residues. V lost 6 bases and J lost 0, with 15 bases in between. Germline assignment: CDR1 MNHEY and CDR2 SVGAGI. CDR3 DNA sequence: TGTGCCAGCAGAACCTTCTACCAAGGCTCCTACGAGCAGTACTTC. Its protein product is CASRTFYQGSYEQYF.

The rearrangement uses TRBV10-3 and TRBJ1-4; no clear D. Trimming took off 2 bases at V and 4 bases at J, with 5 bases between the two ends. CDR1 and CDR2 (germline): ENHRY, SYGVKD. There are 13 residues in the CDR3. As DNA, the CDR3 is TGTGCCATCAGTGAGGATGGTAATGAAAAACTGTTTTTT. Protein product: CAISEDGNEKLFF.